The source of this TCR beta chain is a study of blood T cell repertoires in COVID-19. Study in general: PBMCs, B-cell-depleted T cells, or T cells were the source of the cDNA or gDNA that made up the material.

Per the study methods: Using reference gene primer amplification, nucleated cell counts were estimated. The assay was immunoSEQ multiplex PCR, and TCRdb's table has in-frame clones only and misses some. That table gives V, J and clone size, and the DNA gave D and trimming. The sample lists 150,000 to 190,000 clones; approximately 85% were seen once. In Seattle, patients joined the study during active infection and were tracked longitudinally. CDR3 length equals 13 residues. V lost 5 bases, J lost 7 bases, and 12 bases lay in between. CDR1 and CDR2 from the germline V gene are KGHSH and LQKENI. Source material: peripheral blood. The receptor comes from a woman aged 55 to 70 with COVID-19, enrolled during active disease. This chain joins TRBV18 and TRBJ1-5, with D uncertain. The CDR3 region is CASSESGSQPQHF. CDR3 nucleotide sequence: TGTGCCAGCTCAGAGTCCGGTTCCCAGCCCCAGCATTTT. Full variable domain (outside the CDR3, taken from reference TRBV18 and TRBJ1-5): NAGVMQNPRHLVRRRGQEARLRCSPMKGHSHVYWYRQLPEEGLKFMVYLQKENIIDESGMPKERFSAEFPKEGPSILRIQQVVRGDSAAYFCASSESGSQPQHFGDGTRLSIL.